The rows below give T cell receptor beta chains drawn from one sample of a study of blood T cell repertoires in COVID-19. The data were produced by immunoSEQ multiplex PCR, yet TCRdb's version contains in-frame clones alone and is incomplete. The data show about 100,000 clones, with over 75% seen just once and over 7% held by the top ten. The sample taken for sequencing was peripheral blood. These receptors were taken from a man aged 30-40 years in a cohort sampled during active COVID-19. CDR3s include the opening cysteine and the closing phenylalanine or tryptophan. The D gene is left open where the match is weak. Expanded clones get a size class; other rows say once, few or many, or leave the size out.

>once|TRBJ2-7|TRBV12-3/TRBV12-4|.
TGTGCCAGCAGTCCGGGATCCTCGGGAGAGCAGTACTTC
CASSPGSSGEQYF
>once|TRBJ2-5|TRBV5-5|TRBD1
TGTGCCAGCAGCAAGACAGGGATGCAAGAGACCCAGTACTTC
CASSKTGMQETQYF
>.|TRBJ1-6|TRBV14|TRBD1
TGTGCCAGCAGCCAAGCCTACAGGGGAAATAATTCACCCCTCCACTTT
CASSQAYRGNNSPLHF
>.|TRBJ2-7|TRBV7-2|.
TGTGCCAGCAGCTTATGGTGGGCGGGGTCCTCCTACGAGCAGTACTTC
CASSLWWAGSSYEQYF
>once|TRBJ1-1|TRBV13|TRBD1
TGTGCCAGCAGCCCAACGGGACAGGGGACAAACACTGAAGCTTTCTTT
CASSPTGQGTNTEAFF
>.|TRBJ2-5|TRBV6-6|TRBD2
TGTGCCAGCAGCCCAATGTTCGGAGCGGGGGAGGAGACCCAGTACTTC
CASSPMFGAGEETQYF
>.|TRBJ1-1|TRBV19|TRBD1
TGTGCCAGTAGTTCATCGACAGGGAGAGGCACTGAAGCTTTCTTT
CASSSSTGRGTEAFF
>.|TRBJ2-6|TRBV19|.
TGTGCCAGTAGTGAGCAATCTGGGGCCAACGTCCTGACTTTC
CASSEQSGANVLTF
>.|TRBJ1-1|TRBV7-8|.
TGTGCCAGCAGCTACCGCGGTGGAGGGGCTGAAGCTTTCTTT
CASSYRGGGAEAFF
>.|TRBJ2-7|TRBV29-1|.
TGCAGCGTTGAAGGGTTGGGAGCGGGTGATACCTACGAGCAGTACTTC
CSVEGLGAGDTYEQYF
>once|TRBJ2-2|TRBV6-6|.
TGTGCCAGCAGAAGACTGAACACCGGGGAGCTGTTTTTT
CASRRLNTGELFF
>.|TRBJ2-3|TRBV5-6|TRBD2
TGTGCCAGCAGCTTGTTGGGCGGGGGGGCGCGTGTCACAGATACGCAGTATTTT
CASSLLGGGARVTDTQYF
>.|TRBJ2-3|TRBV12-3/TRBV12-4|.
TGTGCCAGCCGAGCAGGGTTAGATACGCAGTATTTT
CASRAGLDTQYF
>.|TRBJ1-5|TRBV2|.
TGTGCCAGCAGGGCGCAGGGGTTACGTAATCAGCCCCAGCATTTT
CASRAQGLRNQPQHF
>.|TRBJ2-3|TRBV3-1/TRBV3-2|.
TGTGCCAGCAGCCTCTGTAGGGAGGGCACAGATACGCAGTATTTT
CASSLCREGTDTQYF
>.|TRBJ1-3|TRBV16|TRBD1
TGTGCCAGCAGCAGACCTGGACAGGGGGCTGGAAACACCATATATTTT
CASSRPGQGAGNTIYF
>.|TRBJ2-7|TRBV3-1/TRBV3-2|TRBD1
TGTGCCAGCAGCCAAGCCGGGACAGGGGCCTCCTACGAGCAGTACTTC
CASSQAGTGASYEQYF
>.|TRBJ2-3|TRBV7-9|TRBD2
TGTGCCAGCAGCTTTGACCTAGCGGGGTATGATACGCAGTATTTT
CASSFDLAGYDTQYF
>.|TRBJ1-6|TRBV6-5|TRBD1
TGTGCCAGCAGCCGACAGGGAAATTCACCCCTCCACTTT
CASSRQGNSPLHF
>.|TRBJ2-7|TRBV6-1|TRBD1
TGTGCCAGCAGTGACCCCCCCGACAGGGGGCGCGAGCAGTACTTC
CASSDPPDRGREQYF
>few|TRBJ2-2|TRBV7-9|.
TGTGCCAGCAGCTGGCCCACCGGGGAGCTGTTTTTT
CASSWPTGELFF
>.|TRBJ2-7|TRBV5-6|.
TGTGCCAGCAGCTTGTTCTCAGGAGGAGGTGGGGCCTACGAGCAGTACTTC
CASSLFSGGGGAYEQYF
>once|TRBJ1-1|TRBV29-1|.
TGCAGCGCCAGTCAGGGAGGGCGGTCTTCAGGTGAAGCTTTCTTT
CSASQGGRSSGEAFF
>.|TRBJ2-7|TRBV18|TRBD1
TGTGCCAGCTCACCACGCCCATTACAGGGGGGTAGCTACGAGCAGTACTTC
CASSPRPLQGGSYEQYF
>.|TRBJ2-2|TRBV11-2|TRBD1
TGTGCCAGCAGCCTCCTTCGATCGGGACAGTACACCGGGGAGCTGTTTTTT
CASSLLRSGQYTGELFF
>once|TRBJ2-7|TRBV5-5|TRBD1
TGTGCCAGCAGCCATCCGGGACAGGGGTCCTACGAGCAGTACTTC
CASSHPGQGSYEQYF
>.|TRBJ1-2|TRBV7-2|.
TGTGCCAGCAGCCTGCGGACAGCTAACTATGGCTACACCTTC
CASSLRTANYGYTF
>.|TRBJ1-2|TRBV6-5|.
TGTGCCAGCAGTTCCTCCAGGGATCGAGGCTACACCTTC
CASSSSRDRGYTF
>once|TRBJ2-7|TRBV7-9|.
TGTGCCAGCAGCCCCGCTGAGGGGTTGGGGGCCGAGCAGTACTTC
CASSPAEGLGAEQYF
>.|TRBJ1-2|TRBV7-9|TRBD1
TGTGCCAGCAGCCAAAGTGGCAGGGGGGCCTATGGCTACACCTTC
CASSQSGRGAYGYTF
>.|TRBJ2-7|TRBV6-5|TRBD2
TGTGCCAGCAGCTTCCCGGGACTAGTTTTTGGCGAGCAGTACTTC
CASSFPGLVFGEQYF